This TCR beta chain was documented in a study of CD8+CD57+ T cells in acquired aplastic anemia. At the level of the study: Sorted CD4+ and CD8+ cells yielded roughly 3.5 ug of DNA on average.

As for this clonotype: Its antigen remains unknown.

Study results and limitations: Patients shared approximately 30 CD8+ CDR3 sequences with controls. Simpson's diversity of CD8+ cells was not significantly different in patients compared with controls.

Genomic DNA, serving as template, underwent TCR beta VDJ and CDR3 profiling. TCRdb recomputed calls from the reads with MiXCR, one row per CDR3 protein. The table has over 150,000 distinct CDR3 sequences, nearly 65% seen once; the top ten hold roughly 42%. Patients selected for sequencing had displayed CD8+CD57+ cell expansion by flow cytometry. Every one of the patients had aplastic anemia (severe, acquired). CDR1 is SGHVS and CDR2 is FNYEAQ in the germline V gene. Trimming removed 0 bases from V and 0 bases from J; junction bases left unmatched: 9. The CDR3 consists of 18 residues. This chain links TRBV7-6 with TRBJ2-7, with TRBD1 matching 9 bases. The sequence was obtained from a human donor with aplastic anemia. The source material was sorted CD4+, CD8+, or CD8+CD57+ T cells (not recorded which) from PBMCs. The CDR3 bases are TGTGCCAGCAGCTTAGCGGTGGGGGGACAGGGACCCTCCTACGAGCAGTACTTC. Amino acid sequence: CASSLAVGGQGPSYEQYF.